This T cell receptor beta chain was documented in a study of Graves' ophthalmopathy and Graves' hyperthyroidism (dated by TCRdb to 2016 to 2018). Study-level background: Hyperthyroidism was considered stable if no progression to ophthalmopathy occurred within 18 months of follow-up. To explore V-J signatures that distinguish ophthalmopathy from hyperthyroidism, a discovery set of 95 to 100 patients was enrolled, made up of more than 40 with ophthalmopathy and 57 with stable hyperthyroidism. In more than five hyperthyroidism patients, the T-cell repertoires found in thyroid tissue were compared with those found in blood. For independent validation, a separate cohort was made up of some 18 hyperthyroidism patients plus 17 patients who later progressed from hyperthyroidism to ophthalmopathy. The study used TCR beta repertoire signatures to distinguish Graves' ophthalmopathy from Graves' hyperthyroidism and to predict progression to ophthalmopathy. In total, 135 blood samples were TCR-sequenced: roughly 45 ophthalmopathy, 80 or so hyperthyroidism and approximately 17 hyperthyroidism-to-ophthalmopathy patients. Once sampling was done, hyperthyroidism patients were given methimazole at a starting dose of 30 mg daily, while ophthalmopathy patients were given high-dose intravenous methylprednisolone.

Hyperthyroidism patients were newly diagnosed, with disease duration under 2 months, and aged 18 to 65 years. Patients with other autoimmune diseases, uncontrolled infections, pregnancy or lactation were excluded from the study. Clinical symptoms, serum thyroxine, TRAb, thyroid ultrasound and orbital computed tomography were used for diagnosis. Trizol reagent was used to extract the total RNA, and its quality was then checked on an Agilent 2100 Bioanalyzer. For repertoire sequencing, TCR beta CDR3 regions were amplified from RNA transcripts. The first round of RT-PCR was done with HTBI primers and the Qiagen OneStep RT-PCR kit, and was followed by a second round of multiplex PCR, then size selection and purification. The libraries underwent paired-end sequencing with 100 bp reads on an Illumina HiSeq2000. The study's processing was this. SOAPnuke was used to process the reads, throwing out any read that had adapters, had uncalled bases, had a mean Phred below 15, or lacked an exact constant-primer or identifier match. High-quality paired reads were merged with COPE v1.2.5. Unique nucleotide sequences were defined as clonotypes and aligned to IMGT TRB V, D and J references using MiTCR v1.1. Analysis was restricted to V-J combinations with a frequency above 0.0001, which covered roughly 99% of repertoires. A TCR clonal expansion and chaos score per V-J combination was defined as the ratio of F50 clonal expansion to chaos observed in the TCRdist matrix. Features were reduced by Welch's t-statistics and random forest to more than 10 V-J combinations, which fed a naive Bayes classifier. Thyroid-blood repertoire similarity was quantified with the Morisita-Horn index. TCRdb passed the public sequencing reads through fastp at Q25 and MiXCR, retaining productive beta sequences. When rows share a CDR3 protein, they turn into one entry using the most common DNA and genes. These V and J calls originate from TCRdb's pipeline instead of the authors' own analysis. Counted in this sample were roughly 1.1 million distinct CDR3 sequences; about two fifths of them appeared once. The top ten clones comprise approximately 10% of the sample.

In this sample, this clonotype turned up a few times. Its antigen is not yet known. Base qualities were left out, and no much larger clone turns up one base away. The CDR3 sequence holds 14 residues, the cysteine and phenylalanine included. Only the CDR3 portion is preserved as DNA: 42 bases, with reading frame beginning at the first base. Taken from the germline V gene, the CDR1 and CDR2 loops are SGHTA and FQGNSA. The V and J ends are trimmed by 5 bases and 4 bases, leaving 14 bases between them. Summary of the overall study and its limitations: Most expanded thyroid clonotypes with a frequency above 0.001 also appeared in blood, which suggests that blood repertoires may reflect the immune response in the thyroid. No statistical method was used to set the sample size in advance, and the investigators knew which group each participant was assigned to. The 13-signature model separated ophthalmopathy from stable hyperthyroidism with approximately 85% sensitivity and about 81% specificity in cross-validation, and 80%/75% in the test set. In validation, the model predicted ophthalmopathy progression with 55% to 71% sensitivity and 72.22% specificity; roughly 11 predicted patients were CT-confirmed with GO in a median of 6.5 months.

The specimen sequenced was peripheral blood or thyroid tissue (not recorded which). The source is an adult man with Graves' hyperthyroidism. This sequence uses TRBV7-2 and TRBJ1-1; the D region possibly corresponds to TRBD1 (5 bases align). The sequence in DNA is TGTGCCAGCAGCGAACGAAAGGGGAGCACTGAAGCTTTCTTT. Its translation reads: CASSERKGSTEAFF.